Below, 7 T cell receptor beta chains from the same sample are listed, as sequenced in a study of CD8 T cells in Susac syndrome. cDNA came from roughly 0.5 to 1 ug RNA primed by random hexamers. TCRdb re-analysed the immunoSEQ multiplex PCR reads in MiXCR, keeping a single row per CDR3 protein. The data show 200,000 to 250,000 distinct CDR3 sequences, more than 85% seen once. Sequenced material: CD8+ T cells from PBMCs. These receptors all stem from a human donor with multiple sclerosis.

The chain couples TRBV10-3 to TRBJ1-5; TRBD1 matches at 10 bases. This CDR3 spans 13 amino acids. V was pared by 6 bases and J by 6 bases, with 2 bases of the junction left unmatched. The germline V gene has CDR1 ENHRY and CDR2 SYGVKD. CDR3 DNA: TGTGCCATCAGCGGGACAGGGGCTCAGCCCCAGCATTTT. Its translation: CAISGTGAQPQHF.

The V call is TRBV9, the J call TRBJ1-2; 7 bases agree with TRBD1. The ends lost 0 bases at V and 5 bases at J; junction bases unmatched: 7. Germline V gives CDR1 SGDLS, CDR2 YYNGEE. CDR3 length equals 15 residues. The CDR3 DNA sequence: TGTGCCAGCAGCGTAGGGCGGACAGGCCCGTATGGCTACACCTTC. Translated: CASSVGRTGPYGYTF.

V usage is TRBV7-6 and J usage is TRBJ2-1; the match to TRBD2 covers 10 bases. The CDR3 has 15 residues. J gave up 6 bases and V 5 bases, and 7 bases lay outside the gene matches. Germline V lookup: CDR1 SGHVS, CDR2 FNYEAQ. The CDR3 spells CASSLLAGDANEQFF. The CDR3 DNA follows: TGTGCCAGCAGCCTCCTAGCGGGAGATGCCAATGAGCAGTTCTTC.

The genes are TRBV24-1 and TRBJ2-3; TRBD1 matches at 10 bases. The CDR3 has 15 residues. V lost 1 base, J lost 8 bases, and 5 bases stayed unmatched. Looked up from germline, CDR1 is KGHDR and CDR2 is SFDVKD. CDR3 bases: TGTGCCACCAGTGATTTCGGACAGGGGGGATTTACGCAGTATTTT. Its translation: CATSDFGQGGFTQYF.

The chain carries TRBV12-3 or TRBV12-4 and TRBJ2-3; TRBD1 aligns across 9 bases. The CDR3 covers 15 residues. Losses at the gene ends were 6 bases for V and 6 bases for J; bases not matched to a gene: 10. CDR3 loop: CASRLQGALWDTQYF. CDR3 coding DNA: TGTGCCAGCAGGCTACAGGGGGCGTTGTGGGATACGCAGTATTTT.

V and J are TRBV5-1 and TRBJ2-3, with D possibly matching TRBD2 (5 bases). CDR3 size: 18 residues. CDR1 and CDR2 from the germline V gene are SGHRS and YFSETQ. Trimming removed 0 bases from V and 0 bases from J, with 17 bases in between. CDR3 region: CASSLALGGGLSTDTQYF. The CDR3 DNA reads as TGCGCCAGCAGCTTGGCCCTGGGCGGTGGACTGAGCACAGATACGCAGTATTTT.

This clonotype was seen a single time. The chain couples TRBV12-3 or TRBV12-4 to TRBJ2-7, with 10 bases identical to TRBD2. CDR3 length: 14 residues. After removal of 1 base from V and 5 bases from J, the junction contained 2 bases not matched to a gene. CDR3 DNA sequence: TGTGCCAGCAGTTTAGGTCTAGCGGGGGACGAGCAGTACTTC. Amino acids: CASSLGLAGDEQYF.